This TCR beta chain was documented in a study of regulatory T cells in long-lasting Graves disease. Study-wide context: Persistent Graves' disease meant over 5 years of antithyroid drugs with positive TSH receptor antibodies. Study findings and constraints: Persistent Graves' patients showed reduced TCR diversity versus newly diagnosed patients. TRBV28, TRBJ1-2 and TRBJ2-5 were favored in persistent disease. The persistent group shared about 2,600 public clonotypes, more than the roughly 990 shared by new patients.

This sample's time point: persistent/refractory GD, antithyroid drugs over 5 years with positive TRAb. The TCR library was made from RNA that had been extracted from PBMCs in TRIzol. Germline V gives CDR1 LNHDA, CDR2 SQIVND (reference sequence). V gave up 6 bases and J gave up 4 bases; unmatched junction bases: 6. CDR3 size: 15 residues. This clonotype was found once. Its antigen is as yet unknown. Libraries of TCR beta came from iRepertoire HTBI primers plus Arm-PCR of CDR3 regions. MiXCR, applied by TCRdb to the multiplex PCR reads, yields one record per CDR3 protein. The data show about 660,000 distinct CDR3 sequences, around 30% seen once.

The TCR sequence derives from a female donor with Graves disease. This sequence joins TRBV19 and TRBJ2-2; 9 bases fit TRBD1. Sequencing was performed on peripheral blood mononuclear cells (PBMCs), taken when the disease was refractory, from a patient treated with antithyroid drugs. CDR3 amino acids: CASSGTGSSTGELFF. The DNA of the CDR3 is TGTGCCAGTAGCGGGACAGGGTCGAGCACCGGGGAGCTGTTTTTT.